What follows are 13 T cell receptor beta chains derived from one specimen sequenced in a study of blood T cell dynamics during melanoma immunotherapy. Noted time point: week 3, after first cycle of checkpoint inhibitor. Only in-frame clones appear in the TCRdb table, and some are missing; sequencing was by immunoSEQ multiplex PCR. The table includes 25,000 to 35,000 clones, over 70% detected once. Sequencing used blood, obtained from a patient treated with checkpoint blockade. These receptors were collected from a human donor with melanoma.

The CDR3 coding sequence is TGTGCCAGTAGTTCTTCGCGCCAAGAGACCCAGTACTTC. Translating it yields CASSSSRQETQYF. The chain combines TRBV19 with TRBJ2-5; D is unresolved. Trimming left V 5 bases short and J 1 base short, with 8 bases between. The CDR3 runs 13 residues. Germline CDR1 LNHDA, CDR2 SQIVND (reference sequence).

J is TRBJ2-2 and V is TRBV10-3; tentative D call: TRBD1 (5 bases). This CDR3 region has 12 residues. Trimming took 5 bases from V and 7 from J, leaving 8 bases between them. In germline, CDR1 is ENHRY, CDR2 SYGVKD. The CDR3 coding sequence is TGTGCCATCAGTAGGGGTGGCGGGGAGCTGTTTTTT. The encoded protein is CAISRGGGELFF.

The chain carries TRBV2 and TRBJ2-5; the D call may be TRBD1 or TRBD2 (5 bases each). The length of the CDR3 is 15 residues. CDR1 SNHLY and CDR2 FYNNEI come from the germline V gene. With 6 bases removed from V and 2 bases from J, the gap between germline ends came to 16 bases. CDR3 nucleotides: TGTGCCAGCAGCGTCGACCCGGGACCACAAGAGACCCAGTACTTC. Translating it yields CASSVDPGPQETQYF.

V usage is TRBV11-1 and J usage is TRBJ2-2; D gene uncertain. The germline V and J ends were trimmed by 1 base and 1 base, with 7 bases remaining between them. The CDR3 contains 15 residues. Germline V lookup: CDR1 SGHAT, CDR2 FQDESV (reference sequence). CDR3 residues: CASSLVVGNTGELFF. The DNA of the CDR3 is TGTGCCAGCAGCTTAGTGGTAGGGAACACCGGGGAGCTGTTTTTT. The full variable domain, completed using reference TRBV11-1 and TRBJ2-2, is EAEVAQSPRYKITEKSQAVAFWCDPISGHATLYWYRQILGQGPELLVQFQDESVVDDSQLPKDRFSAERLKGVDSTLKIQPAELGDSAMYLCASSLVVGNTGELFFGEGSRLTVL.

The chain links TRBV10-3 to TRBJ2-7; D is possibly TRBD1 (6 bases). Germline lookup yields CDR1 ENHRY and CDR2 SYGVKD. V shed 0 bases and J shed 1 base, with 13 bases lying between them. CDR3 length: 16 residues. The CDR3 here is CAISESQGLRSYEQYF. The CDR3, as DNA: TGTGCCATCAGTGAGTCGCAGGGGCTGAGGTCCTACGAGCAGTACTTC.

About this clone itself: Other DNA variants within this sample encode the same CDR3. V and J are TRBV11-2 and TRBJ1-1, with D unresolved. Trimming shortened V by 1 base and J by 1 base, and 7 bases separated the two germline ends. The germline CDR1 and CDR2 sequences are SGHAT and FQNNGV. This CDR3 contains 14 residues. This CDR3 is CASSLGPGNTEAFF. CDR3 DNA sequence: TGTGCCAGCAGCTTAGGACCGGGGAACACTGAAGCTTTCTTT.

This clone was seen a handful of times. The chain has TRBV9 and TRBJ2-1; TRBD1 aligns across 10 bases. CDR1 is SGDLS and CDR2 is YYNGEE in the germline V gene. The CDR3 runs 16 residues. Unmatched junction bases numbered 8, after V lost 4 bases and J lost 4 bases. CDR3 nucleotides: TGTGCCAGCAGCCCAAGGGACAGGGGAATATACAATGAGCAGTTCTTC. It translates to CASSPRDRGIYNEQFF.

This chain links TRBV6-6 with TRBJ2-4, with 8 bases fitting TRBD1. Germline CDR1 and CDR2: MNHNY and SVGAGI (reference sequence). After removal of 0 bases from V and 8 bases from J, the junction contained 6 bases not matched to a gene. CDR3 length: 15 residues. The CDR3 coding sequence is TGTGCCAGCAGTTACTCGACAGGGGTTGGGGACATTCAGTACTTC. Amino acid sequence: CASSYSTGVGDIQYF.

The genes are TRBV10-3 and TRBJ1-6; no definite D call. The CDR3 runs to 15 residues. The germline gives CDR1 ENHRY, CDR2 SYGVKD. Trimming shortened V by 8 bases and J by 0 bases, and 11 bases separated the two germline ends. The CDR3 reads CAISTESSYNSPLHF. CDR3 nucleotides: TGTGCCATCTCGACCGAGAGCTCCTATAATTCACCCCTCCACTTT.

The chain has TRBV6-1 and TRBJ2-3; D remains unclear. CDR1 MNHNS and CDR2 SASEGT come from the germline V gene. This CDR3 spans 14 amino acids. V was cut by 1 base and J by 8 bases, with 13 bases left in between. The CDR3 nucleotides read TGTGCCAGCAGTGAAGTCGGATCCTATGGTACGCAGTATTTT. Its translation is CASSEVGSYGTQYF.

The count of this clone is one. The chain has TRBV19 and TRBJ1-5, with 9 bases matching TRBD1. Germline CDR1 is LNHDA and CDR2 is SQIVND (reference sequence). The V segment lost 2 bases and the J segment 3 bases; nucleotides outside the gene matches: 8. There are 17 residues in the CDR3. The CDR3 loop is CASSISGTGLNNQPQHF. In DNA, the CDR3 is TGTGCCAGTAGTATATCGGGGACAGGGTTGAACAATCAGCCCCAGCATTTT.

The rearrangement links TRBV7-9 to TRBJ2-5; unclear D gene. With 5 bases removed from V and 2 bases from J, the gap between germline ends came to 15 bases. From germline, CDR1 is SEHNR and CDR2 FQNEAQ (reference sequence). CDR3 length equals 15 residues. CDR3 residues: CASSQPPVAQETQYF. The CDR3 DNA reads TGTGCCAGCAGCCAGCCGCCTGTGGCGCAAGAGACCCAGTACTTC.

CDR3 nucleotides: TGTGCCAGCAGTCGTAGCGGGAGGAATAGCAATGAGCAGTTCTTC. Protein: CASSRSGRNSNEQFF. J is TRBJ2-1 and V is TRBV7-2, with TRBD2 matching 10 bases. With 6 bases clipped from V and 6 bases from J, the junction kept 8 bases outside the gene matches. The length of the CDR3 is 15 residues. The germline V gene has CDR1 SGHTA and CDR2 FQGNSA.